These 23 T cell receptor beta chains were all obtained from the same sample, sequenced in a study of blood T cell repertoires in COVID-19 (dated by TCRdb to about 2020). Libraries were prepared through the immunoSEQ multiplex PCR assay. TCRdb holds this immuneACCESS table with in-frame rearrangements only. Some clones are missing; in checked studies, unresolved V genes explain under half, and the rest has no known cause. This sample lists fewer than 350,000 clones; approximately 91% were detected once. The ten largest clones add up to roughly 5% of the sample. Input material: PBMCs or T cells enriched from blood (not recorded which). These receptors were obtained from a man aged 55-75 years who had recovered from COVID-19.

The chain combines TRBV6-6 with TRBJ1-6, with 7 bases fitting TRBD1. The trim removed 7 bases at V and 6 bases at J, leaving 6 bases unmatched. There are 14 residues in the CDR3. CDR1 and CDR2 (germline): MNHNY, SVGAGI (reference sequence). The CDR3 nucleotides are TGTGCCAGCACTTCCACAGGGGCTAATTCACCCCTCCACTTT. Translation gives CASTSTGANSPLHF.

V is TRBV28 and J is TRBJ2-7; TRBD2 matches at 14 bases. The CDR3 totals 16 residues. The J segment lost 6 bases and the V segment lost 3 bases, leaving 7 bases of the junction unmatched. Germline V lookup: CDR1 MDHEN, CDR2 SYDVKM. The DNA of the CDR3 is TGTGCCAGCAGTTTGGTTTCGGGGACTAGCGGGAGCGAGCAGTACTTC. Protein: CASSLVSGTSGSEQYF.

The chain carries TRBV27 and TRBJ2-7; TRBD2 aligns across 10 bases. After removal of 5 bases from V and 4 bases from J, the junction contained 8 bases not matched to a gene. There are 15 residues in the CDR3. CDR1 and CDR2 from the germline V gene are MNHEY and SMNVEV (reference sequence). CDR3 loop: CASSPGSSGSYEQYF. CDR3 DNA sequence: TGTGCCAGCAGTCCTGGATCTAGCGGGAGTTACGAGCAGTACTTC.

V gene TRBV7-9 combines with J gene TRBJ1-2; TRBD1 aligns across 7 bases. This CDR3 is 15 amino acids long. Germline CDR1 SEHNR, CDR2 FQNEAQ (reference sequence). After removal of 4 bases from V and 4 bases from J, the junction contained 9 bases not matched to a gene. DNA of the CDR3: TGTGCCAGCAGCTCCGAGACAGGGAGAAGCTATGGCTACACCTTC. The encoded protein is CASSSETGRSYGYTF.

J is TRBJ2-7 and V is TRBV28, with 9 nucleotides matching TRBD1. The CDR3 has 16 residues. V was pared by 8 bases and J by 2 bases, with 13 bases of the junction left unmatched. Germline CDR1 reads MDHEN; CDR2 reads SYDVKM. Written as DNA, the CDR3 is TGTGCCAGCGGGTCCCCGGGACAGGGCGGACCCTACGAGCAGTACTTC. This sequence encodes CASGSPGQGGPYEQYF.

V and J are TRBV7-9 and TRBJ2-5, with a weak D call TRBD2 (5 bases). The germline V gene encodes CDR1 SEHNR and CDR2 FQNEAQ (reference sequence). The CDR3 contains 13 residues. The V gene lost 8 bases and the J gene lost 2 bases, with 12 bases spanning the gap. The CDR3 reads CASPSGEQETQYF. CDR3 bases: TGTGCCAGCCCCTCTGGGGAGCAAGAGACCCAGTACTTC.

The rearrangement links TRBV7-2 to TRBJ1-4, with a possible D match to TRBD1 (5 bases). The CDR3 has 14 residues. The V gene lost 0 bases and the J gene lost 4 bases, with 6 bases spanning the gap. The germline CDR1 and CDR2 sequences are SGHTA and FQGNSA. CDR3 DNA: TGTGCCAGCAGCTTAGCAGGGGTTAATGAAAAACTGTTTTTT. Its protein product is CASSLAGVNEKLFF.

V gene TRBV5-4 combines with J gene TRBJ2-1, with 7 bases that match TRBD1. The V and J ends lost 3 bases and 11 bases, in that order; junction bases with no gene match: 5. The CDR3 is 12 amino acids. CDR1 and CDR2 (germline): SGHNT, YYREEE (reference sequence). The CDR3 reads CASSSPGQKQFF. The CDR3 DNA is TGTGCCAGCAGCTCCCCGGGACAGAAGCAGTTCTTC.

The rearrangement joins TRBV5-1 to TRBJ1-1; 7 bases agree with TRBD1. CDR1 and CDR2 (germline): SGHRS, YFSETQ. The CDR3 contains 14 residues. V lost 1 base and J lost 11; bases outside the gene matches: 11. As DNA, the CDR3 is TGCGCCAGCAGCTTGTCTGCAGCTCAGGGGGAGGCTTTCTTT. The encoded protein is CASSLSAAQGEAFF.

In this sample, this clone turned up once. The chain joins TRBV6-5 to TRBJ1-2, with D possibly matching TRBD1 (5 bases). The CDR3 runs to 13 residues. The germline CDR1 and CDR2 sequences are MNHEY and SVGAGI. V lost 6 bases and J lost 4, with 12 bases in between. CDR3 residues: CASRGPLSYGYTF. CDR3 DNA sequence: TGTGCCAGCAGGGGGCCTCTTTCCTATGGCTACACCTTC.

This chain uses TRBV5-1 with TRBJ2-3; TRBD1 aligns across 7 bases. Germline lookup yields CDR1 SGHRS and CDR2 YFSETQ. With 0 bases clipped from V and 2 bases from J, the junction kept 3 bases outside the gene matches. The CDR3 consists of 15 residues. The DNA of the CDR3 is TGCGCCAGCAGCTTGGTTCAGGGGGTCACAGATACGCAGTATTTT. Residues: CASSLVQGVTDTQYF.

The V call is TRBV29-1, the J call TRBJ2-7; 15 bases map to TRBD2. This CDR3 region has 15 residues. V lost 6 bases to trimming and J lost 5 bases; unmatched junction nucleotides: 8. Looked up from germline, CDR1 is SQVTM and CDR2 is ANQGSEA. The CDR3 DNA reads TGCAGCGTCCCCGGACTAGCGGGAGGGCCCCACGAGCAGTACTTC. Its translation: CSVPGLAGGPHEQYF.

J is TRBJ2-7 and V is TRBV5-1, with D perhaps TRBD1 (5 bases). The CDR3 contains 16 residues. V lost 0 bases and J 0 bases, leaving 13 bases between the germline ends. Germline values: CDR1 SGHRS, CDR2 YFSETQ. CDR3 amino acids: CASSLASDTYSYEQYF. The CDR3 bases are TGCGCCAGCAGCTTGGCTTCGGACACCTACTCCTACGAGCAGTACTTC.

V gene TRBV6-2 or TRBV6-3 combines with J gene TRBJ1-4; a weak D match, TRBD1 (6 bases). Germline lookup yields CDR1 MNHEY and CDR2 SVGEGT. V shed 5 bases and J shed 0 bases, with 13 bases lying between them. This CDR3 contains 16 residues. CDR3 sequence: CASSTWTAATNEKLFF. Here the CDR3 DNA reads TGTGCCAGCAGTACTTGGACAGCCGCAACTAATGAAAAACTGTTTTTT.

The sample holds a few counts of this clone. This chain joins TRBV20-1 and TRBJ2-1, with D maybe TRBD1 (6 bases). CDR3 length: 13 amino acids. The germline V and J ends were trimmed by 3 bases and 7 bases, with 13 bases remaining between them. CDR1 and CDR2 from the germline V gene are DFQATT and SNEGSKA (reference sequence). CDR3 sequence: CSASQGWGNEQFF. As DNA, the CDR3 is TGCAGTGCTAGTCAGGGGTGGGGGAATGAGCAGTTCTTC.

The chain carries TRBV15 and TRBJ1-5, with 10 bases matching TRBD1. The CDR3 length is 19 residues. With V trimmed by 1 base and J by 0 bases, 9 bases remained unmatched. Germline V gene sequence: CDR1 LNHNV, CDR2 YYDKDF (reference sequence). The DNA of the CDR3 is TGTGCCACCAGCAGAGGGACCGGGACAGGGGTATATAGCAATCAGCCCCAGCATTTT. It translates to CATSRGTGTGVYSNQPQHF. The whole variable domain, filled in from reference TRBV15 and TRBJ1-5, reads DAMVIQNPRYQVTQFGKPVTLSCSQTLNHNVMYWYQQKSSQAPKLLFHYYDKDFNNEADTPDNFQSRRPNTSFCFLDIRSPGLGDTAMYLCATSRGTGTGVYSNQPQHFGDGTRLSIL.

The CDR3 is CSVDAGAGFAYGYTF. The CDR3 coding sequence is TGCAGCGTTGATGCGGGGGCGGGTTTCGCCTATGGCTACACCTTC. The chain recombines TRBV29-1 with TRBJ1-2; weak D call: TRBD1 (6 bases). Germline V gene sequence: CDR1 SQVTM, CDR2 ANQGSEA. The CDR3 sequence is 15 residues long. V was clipped by 3 bases and J by 4 bases, with 18 bases between them.

The chain has TRBV18 and TRBJ1-5; TRBD1 aligns across 7 bases. V lost 3 bases and J lost 7; bases outside the gene matches: 6. This CDR3 region has 14 residues. Per germline, CDR1 KGHSH and CDR2 LQKENI. The chain's CDR3 is CASSPDRQYQPQHF. The CDR3 DNA reads TGTGCCAGCTCACCGGACAGGCAGTACCAGCCCCAGCATTTT.

The J gene is TRBJ2-5, the V gene TRBV5-1, with 7 bases aligning to TRBD2. V shed 0 bases and J 4 bases; nucleotides not matched to a gene: 6. Looked up from germline, CDR1 is SGHRS and CDR2 is YFSETQ. This CDR3 has 15 amino acids. The CDR3 region is CASSLAGGVGETQYF. In nucleotides, the CDR3 is TGCGCCAGCAGCTTGGCGGGAGGAGTGGGAGAGACCCAGTACTTC.

This clone was seen a few times. V is TRBV21-1 and J is TRBJ2-7; the table gives TRBD2 as D, unverified against the DNA. TRBV21-1 is reported as a pseudogene. The CDR3 has 18 residues. CDR3 in amino acids: CASSILKASGPSSYEQYF. The CDR3 DNA is TGTGCCAGCAGCATCCTAAAGGCTAGCGGGCCGAGCTCCTACGAGCAGTACTTC.

The V call is TRBV27, the J call TRBJ2-3, with TRBD2 matching over 11 bases. This CDR3 spans 18 amino acids. V shed 3 bases and J 0 bases; nucleotides not matched to a gene: 8. The germline gives CDR1 MNHEY, CDR2 SMNVEV (reference sequence). This chain's CDR3 is CASSFPSGRPQSTDTQYF. In nucleotides, the CDR3 is TGTGCCAGCAGTTTCCCTAGCGGGAGGCCACAGAGCACAGATACGCAGTATTTT.

V gene TRBV19 combines with J gene TRBJ1-5; 12 bases match TRBD1. Germline V lookup: CDR1 LNHDA, CDR2 SQIVND (reference sequence). Trimming cost V 4 bases and J 7 bases; bases outside gene matches: 11. CDR3 length: 17 amino acids. Here the CDR3 DNA reads TGTGCCAGTAGTACCCTCGGGACAGGGGGCTTAGGGCAGCCCCAGCATTTT. It encodes CASSTLGTGGLGQPQHF.

The V gene is TRBV6-2 or TRBV6-3, the J gene TRBJ2-7, with D maybe TRBD1 (6 bases). The CDR3 runs to 17 residues. V shed 1 base and J shed 0 bases, with 16 bases lying between them. Germline CDR1 is MNHEY and CDR2 is SVGEGT. The CDR3 DNA follows: TGTGCCAGCAGTTACTATCCCGGACAGTATACCTCCTACGAGCAGTACTTC. Its protein product is CASSYYPGQYTSYEQYF.